Each of the 3 T cell receptor beta chains below was sequenced from the same sample in a study of beta chain features in type 1 diabetes. General study points: Shortening that was moderate but significant affected the TCRB CDR3s of Type 1 diabetes patients in all four CD4+ subsets.

These receptors' targets are unknown. Since all of the isolated RNA was reverse transcribed, expressed TCRB transcripts were what got sequenced. The table came from immunoSEQ multiplex PCR; TCRdb's copy has only in-frame clones and leaves some out. The sample carries some 160,000 clones, about 10% recorded once. Sample: central memory CD4+ T cells from blood. These receptors came from a woman aged 25-40 years with type 1 diabetes.

CDR3 loop: CASSLLVDDEQFF. CDR3 bases: TGTGCCAGCAGTCTACTAGTGGATGATGAGCAGTTCTTC. The V call is TRBV6-4, the J call TRBJ2-1; maybe TRBD2 (5 bases). This CDR3 contains 13 residues. Germline loops: CDR1 MRHNA, CDR2 SNTAGT. Deletions cut 5 bases from V and 8 bases from J, with 13 bases between.

This chain joins TRBV7-2 and TRBJ2-7, with D perhaps matching TRBD2 (6 bases). V was pared by 5 bases and J by 3 bases, with 17 bases between. CDR1 is SGHTA, CDR2 FQGNSA, per germline. The length of the CDR3 is 15 residues. CDR3 nucleotides: TGTGCCAGCAGCAAGACTAGTATTTCCGACTACGAGCAGTACTTC. This codes for CASSKTSISDYEQYF.

J is TRBJ1-1 and V is TRBV7-6; D perhaps matches TRBD1 (5 bases). V was cut by 5 bases and J by 3 bases, with 16 bases left in between. CDR1 and CDR2 from the germline V gene are SGHVS and FNYEAQ. This CDR3 spans 15 amino acids. This CDR3 reads CASSRTGGGDTEAFF. CDR3 coding DNA: TGTGCCAGCAGCCGGACCGGGGGGGGAGACACTGAAGCTTTCTTT.